The table lists the clone carrying this TCR beta chain with a few counts. The assay was immunoSEQ multiplex PCR, and TCRdb's table has in-frame clones only and misses some. The sample includes approximately 130,000 clones, around 86% of them seen just once. These data are taken from a study of PD-1 blockade in mismatch repair-deficient tumors. There are 11 residues in the CDR3. CDR1 and CDR2 (germline): DFQATT, SNEGSKA (reference sequence). Trimming took off 5 bases at V and 4 bases at J, with 8 bases between the two ends. The origin of this receptor is an adult with mismatch repair-deficient cancer. Sequenced material: peripheral blood, taken 44 weeks after starting pembrolizumab. The chain joins TRBV20-1 to TRBJ1-2, with unresolved D. CDR3: CSALAGYGYTF. DNA for the CDR3: TGCAGTGCTTTAGCAGGCTATGGCTACACCTTC.